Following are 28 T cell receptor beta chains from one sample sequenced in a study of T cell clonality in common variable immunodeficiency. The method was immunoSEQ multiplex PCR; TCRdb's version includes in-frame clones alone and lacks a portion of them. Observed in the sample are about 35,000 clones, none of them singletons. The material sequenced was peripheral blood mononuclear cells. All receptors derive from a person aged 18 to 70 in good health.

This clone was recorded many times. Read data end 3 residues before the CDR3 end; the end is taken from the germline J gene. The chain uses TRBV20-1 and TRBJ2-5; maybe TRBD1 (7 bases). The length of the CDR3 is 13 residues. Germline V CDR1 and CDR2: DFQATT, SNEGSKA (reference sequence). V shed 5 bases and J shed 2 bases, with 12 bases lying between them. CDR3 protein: CSALQGTQETQYF. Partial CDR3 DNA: TGCAGTGCTTTACAGGGGACTCAAGAGACC.

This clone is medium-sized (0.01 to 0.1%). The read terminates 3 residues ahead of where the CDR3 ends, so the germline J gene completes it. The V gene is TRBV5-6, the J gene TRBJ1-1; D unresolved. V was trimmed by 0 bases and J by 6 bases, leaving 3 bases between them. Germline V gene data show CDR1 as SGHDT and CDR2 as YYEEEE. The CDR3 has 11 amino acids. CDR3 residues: CASSLEAEAFF. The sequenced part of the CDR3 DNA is TGTGCCAGCAGCTTGGAGGCTGAA.

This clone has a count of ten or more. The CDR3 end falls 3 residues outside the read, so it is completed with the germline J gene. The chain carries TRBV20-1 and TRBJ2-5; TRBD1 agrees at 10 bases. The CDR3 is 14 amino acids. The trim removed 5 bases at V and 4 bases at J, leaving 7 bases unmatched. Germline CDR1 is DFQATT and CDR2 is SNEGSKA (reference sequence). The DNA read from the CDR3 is TGCAGTGCTGGACAGGGGGTGATTCCAGAGACC. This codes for CSAGQGVIPET. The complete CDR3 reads CSAGQGVIPETQYF.

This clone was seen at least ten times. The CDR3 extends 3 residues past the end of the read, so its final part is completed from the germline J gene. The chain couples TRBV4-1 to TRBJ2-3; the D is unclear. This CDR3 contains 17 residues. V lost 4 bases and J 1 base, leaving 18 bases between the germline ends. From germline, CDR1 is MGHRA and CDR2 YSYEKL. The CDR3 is CASSLGSTYVGTDTQYF. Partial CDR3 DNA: TGCGCCAGCAGCCTCGGGTCCACCTATGTGGGCACAGATACG.

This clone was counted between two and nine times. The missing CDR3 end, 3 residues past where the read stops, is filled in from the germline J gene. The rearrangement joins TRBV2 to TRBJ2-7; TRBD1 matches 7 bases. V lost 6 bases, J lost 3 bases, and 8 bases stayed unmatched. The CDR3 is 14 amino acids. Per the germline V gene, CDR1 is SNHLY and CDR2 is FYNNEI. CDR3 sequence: CASRFNRGGYEQYF. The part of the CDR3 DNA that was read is TGTGCCAGCAGGTTTAACAGGGGCGGCTACGAG.

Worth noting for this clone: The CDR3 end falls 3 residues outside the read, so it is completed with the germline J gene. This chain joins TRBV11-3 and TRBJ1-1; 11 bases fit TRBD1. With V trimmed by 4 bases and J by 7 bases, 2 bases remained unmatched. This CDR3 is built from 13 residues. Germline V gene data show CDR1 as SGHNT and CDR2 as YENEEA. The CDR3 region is CASSSDRGLEAFF. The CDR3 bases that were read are TGTGCCAGCAGCTCGGACAGGGGGCTTGAA.

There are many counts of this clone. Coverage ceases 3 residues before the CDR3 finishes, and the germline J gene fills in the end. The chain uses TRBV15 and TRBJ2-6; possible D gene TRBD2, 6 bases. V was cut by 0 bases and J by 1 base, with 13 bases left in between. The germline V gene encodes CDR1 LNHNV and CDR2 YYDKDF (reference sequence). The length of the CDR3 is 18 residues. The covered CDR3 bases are TGTGCCACCAGCAGAGATCGGGGGAAGGGATCTGGGGCCAACGTC. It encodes CATSRDRGKGSGANV. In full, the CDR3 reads CATSRDRGKGSGANVLTF.

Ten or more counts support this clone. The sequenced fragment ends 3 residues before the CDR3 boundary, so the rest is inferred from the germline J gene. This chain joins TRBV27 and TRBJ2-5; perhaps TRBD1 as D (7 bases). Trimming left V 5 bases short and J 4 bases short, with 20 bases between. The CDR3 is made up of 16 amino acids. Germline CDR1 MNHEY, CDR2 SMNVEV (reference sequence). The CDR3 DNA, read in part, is TGTGCCAGCAGTCTACTAGGCAGGGGGGTTGGAGAGACC. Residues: CASSLLGRGVGET. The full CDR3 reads CASSLLGRGVGETQYF.

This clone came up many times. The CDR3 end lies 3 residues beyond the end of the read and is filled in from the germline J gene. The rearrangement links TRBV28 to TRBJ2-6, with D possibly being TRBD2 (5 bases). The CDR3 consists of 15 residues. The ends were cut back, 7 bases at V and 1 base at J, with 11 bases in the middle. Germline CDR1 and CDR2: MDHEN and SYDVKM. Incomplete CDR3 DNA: TGTGCCAGCACCTCAGGCGGGTCTGGGGCCAACGTC. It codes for CASTSGGSGANV. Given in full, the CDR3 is CASTSGGSGANVLTF.

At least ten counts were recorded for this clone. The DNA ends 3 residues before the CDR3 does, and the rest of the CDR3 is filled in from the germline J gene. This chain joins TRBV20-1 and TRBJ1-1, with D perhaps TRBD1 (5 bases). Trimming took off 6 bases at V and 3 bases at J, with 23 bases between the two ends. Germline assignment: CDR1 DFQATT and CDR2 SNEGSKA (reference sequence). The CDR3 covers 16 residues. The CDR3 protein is CSAEKGSPGGYTEAFF. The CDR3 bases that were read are TGCAGTGCAGAAAAGGGGAGCCCGGGAGGATACACTGAA.

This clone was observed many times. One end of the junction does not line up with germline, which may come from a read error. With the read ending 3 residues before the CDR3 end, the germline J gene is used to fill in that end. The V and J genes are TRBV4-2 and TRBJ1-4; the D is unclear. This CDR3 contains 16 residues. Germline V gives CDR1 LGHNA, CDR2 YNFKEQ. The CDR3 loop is CASSQAYAVTNEKLFF. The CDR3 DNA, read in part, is TGCGCCAGCAGCCAAGCCTACGCGGTAACTAATGAAAAA.

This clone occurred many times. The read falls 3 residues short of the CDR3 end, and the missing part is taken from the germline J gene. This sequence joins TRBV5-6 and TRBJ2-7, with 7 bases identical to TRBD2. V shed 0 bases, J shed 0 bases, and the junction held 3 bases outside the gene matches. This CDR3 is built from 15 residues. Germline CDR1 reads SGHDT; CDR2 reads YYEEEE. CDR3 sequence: CASSLDPSGSYEQYF. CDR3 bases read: TGTGCCAGCAGCTTGGATCCTAGCGGCTCCTACGAG.

The part of the CDR3 DNA that was read is TGTGCCAGCAGCTCTGGGGGGGCGCGGGAGACC. It codes for CASSSGGARET. The full CDR3 reads CASSSGGARETQYF. This rearrangement joins TRBV11-2 to TRBJ2-5; D is possibly TRBD2 (7 bases). The read ends 3 residues early relative to the CDR3; the germline J gene fills the gap. CDR1 is SGHAT, CDR2 FQNNGV, per germline. This CDR3 has 14 amino acids. Trimming stripped 4 bases from V and 5 bases from J, with 14 bases between. The full variable domain, rest sourced from reference TRBV11-2 and TRBJ2-5, is EAGVAQSPRYKIIEKRQSVAFWCNPISGHATLYWYQQILGQGPKLLIQFQNNGVVDDSQLPKDRFSAERLKGVDSTLKIQPAKLEDSAVYLCASSSGGARETQYFGPGTRLLVL.

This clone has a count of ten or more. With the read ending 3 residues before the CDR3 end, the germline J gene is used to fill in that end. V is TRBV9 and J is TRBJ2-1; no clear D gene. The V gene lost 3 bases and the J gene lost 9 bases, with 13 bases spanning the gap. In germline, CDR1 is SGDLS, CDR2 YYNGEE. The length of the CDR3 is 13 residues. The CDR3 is CASSGALNGEQFF. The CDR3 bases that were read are TGTGCCAGCAGCGGAGCACTAAACGGTGAG. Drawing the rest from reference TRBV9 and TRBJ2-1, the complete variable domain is DSGVTQTPKHLITATGQRVTLRCSPRSGDLSVYWYQQSLDQGLQFLIQYYNGEERAKGNILERFSAQQFPDLHSELNLSSLELGDSALYFCASSGALNGEQFFGPGTRLTVL.

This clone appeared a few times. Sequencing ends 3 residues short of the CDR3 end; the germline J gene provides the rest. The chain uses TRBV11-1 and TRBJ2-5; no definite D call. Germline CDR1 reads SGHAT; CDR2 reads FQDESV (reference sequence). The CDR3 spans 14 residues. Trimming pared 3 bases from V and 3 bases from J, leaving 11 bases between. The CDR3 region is CASSLSRAKETQYF. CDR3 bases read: TGTGCCAGCAGCTTGAGCCGAGCTAAAGAGACC.

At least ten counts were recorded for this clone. Partial CDR3 DNA: TGTGCCAGCAGCCCGGGAAGGCCTCCTCGGGGCGAG. Translating it yields CASSPGRPPRGE. The CDR3, in full, reads CASSPGRPPRGEQYF. The chain is built from TRBV27 and TRBJ2-7; perhaps TRBD2 as D (5 bases). The read gets to within 3 residues of the CDR3 end, and the germline J gene fills in the rest. There are 15 residues in the CDR3. Germline lookup yields CDR1 MNHEY and CDR2 SMNVEV (reference sequence). Trimming stripped 6 bases from V and 6 bases from J, with 21 bases between.

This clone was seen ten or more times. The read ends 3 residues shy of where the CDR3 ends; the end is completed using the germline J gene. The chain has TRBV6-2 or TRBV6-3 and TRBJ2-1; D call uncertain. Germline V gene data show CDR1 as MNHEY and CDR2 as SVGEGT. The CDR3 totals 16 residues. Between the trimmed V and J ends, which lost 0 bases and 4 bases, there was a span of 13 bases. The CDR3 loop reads CASSYSFQVLYNEQFF. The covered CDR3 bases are TGTGCCAGCAGTTACTCTTTCCAGGTACTTTACAATGAG.

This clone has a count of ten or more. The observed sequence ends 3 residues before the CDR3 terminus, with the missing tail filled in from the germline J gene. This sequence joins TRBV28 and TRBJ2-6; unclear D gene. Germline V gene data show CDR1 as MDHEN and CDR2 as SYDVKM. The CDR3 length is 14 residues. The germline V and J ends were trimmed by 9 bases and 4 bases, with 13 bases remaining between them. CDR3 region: CASQNSRGANVLTF. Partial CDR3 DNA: TGTGCCAGTCAAAACTCCCGGGGGGCCAACGTC.

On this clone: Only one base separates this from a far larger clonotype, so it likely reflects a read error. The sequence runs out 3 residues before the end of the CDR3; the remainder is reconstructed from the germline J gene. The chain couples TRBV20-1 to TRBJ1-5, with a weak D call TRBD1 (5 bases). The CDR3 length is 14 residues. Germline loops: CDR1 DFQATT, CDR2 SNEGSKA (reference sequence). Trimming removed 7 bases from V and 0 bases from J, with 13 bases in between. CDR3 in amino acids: CSVRGHVSNQPQHF. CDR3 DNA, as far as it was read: TGCAGTGTTAGGGGCCATGTTAGCAATCAGCCC.

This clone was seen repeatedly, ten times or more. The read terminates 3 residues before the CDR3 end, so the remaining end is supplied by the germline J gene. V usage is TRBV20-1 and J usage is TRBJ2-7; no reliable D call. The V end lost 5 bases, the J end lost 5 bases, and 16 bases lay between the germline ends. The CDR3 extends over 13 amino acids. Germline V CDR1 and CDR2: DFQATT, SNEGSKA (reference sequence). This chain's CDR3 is CSAFGSSGNEQYF. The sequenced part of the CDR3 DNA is TGCAGTGCTTTTGGATCTTCAGGAAACGAG.

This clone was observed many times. The CDR3 loop reads CSARSRDRGWDTEAFF. CDR3 DNA (partial): TGCAGTGCTAGGTCCAGGGACAGAGGATGGGACACTGAA. The chain uses TRBV20-1 and TRBJ1-1, with 7 positions matching TRBD1. The read finishes 3 residues shy of the CDR3 end, and the germline J gene is used to complete it. The CDR3 totals 16 residues. The V gene end was trimmed by 3 bases and the J gene end by 3 bases; junction bases not matched to a gene: 13. In germline, CDR1 is DFQATT, CDR2 SNEGSKA (reference sequence).

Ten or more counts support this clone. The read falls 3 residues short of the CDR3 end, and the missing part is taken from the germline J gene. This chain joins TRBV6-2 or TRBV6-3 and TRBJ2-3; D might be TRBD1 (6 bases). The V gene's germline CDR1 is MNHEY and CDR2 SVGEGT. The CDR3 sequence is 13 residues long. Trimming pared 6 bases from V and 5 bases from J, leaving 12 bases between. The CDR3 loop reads CASRSGVVDTQYF. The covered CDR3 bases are TGTGCCAGCAGATCAGGGGTGGTAGATACG.

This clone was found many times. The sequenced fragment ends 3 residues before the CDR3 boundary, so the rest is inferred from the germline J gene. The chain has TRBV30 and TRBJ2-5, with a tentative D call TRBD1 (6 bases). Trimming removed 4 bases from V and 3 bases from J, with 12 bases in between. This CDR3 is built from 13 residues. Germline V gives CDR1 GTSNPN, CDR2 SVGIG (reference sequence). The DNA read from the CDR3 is TGTGCCTGGACCACGGACAGAGAAGAGACC. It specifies CAWTTDREET. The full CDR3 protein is CAWTTDREETQYF.

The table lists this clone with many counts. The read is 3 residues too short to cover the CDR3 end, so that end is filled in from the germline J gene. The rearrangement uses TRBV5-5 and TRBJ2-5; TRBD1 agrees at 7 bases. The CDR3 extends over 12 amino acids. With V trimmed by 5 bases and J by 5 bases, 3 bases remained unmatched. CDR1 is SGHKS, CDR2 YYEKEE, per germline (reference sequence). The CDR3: CASRRRGETQYF. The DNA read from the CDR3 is TGTGCCAGCAGGCGCAGGGGGGAGACC.

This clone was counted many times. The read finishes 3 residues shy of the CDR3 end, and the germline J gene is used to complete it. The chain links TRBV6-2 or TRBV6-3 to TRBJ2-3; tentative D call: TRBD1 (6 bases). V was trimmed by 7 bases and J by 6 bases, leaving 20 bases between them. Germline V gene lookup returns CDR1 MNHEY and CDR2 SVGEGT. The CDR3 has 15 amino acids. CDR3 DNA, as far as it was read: TGTGCCAGCACCAGGACAGCCCAAGGATTCGATACG. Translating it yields CASTRTAQGFDT. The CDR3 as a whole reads CASTRTAQGFDTQYF.

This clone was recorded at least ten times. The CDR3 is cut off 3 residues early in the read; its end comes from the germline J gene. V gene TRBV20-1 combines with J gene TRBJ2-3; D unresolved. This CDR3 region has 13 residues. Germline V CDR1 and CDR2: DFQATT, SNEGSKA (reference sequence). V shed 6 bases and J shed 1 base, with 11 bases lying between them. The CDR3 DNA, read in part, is TGCAGTGCCTCTCAGTTACGCACAGATACG. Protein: CSASQLRTDT. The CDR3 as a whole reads CSASQLRTDTQYF.

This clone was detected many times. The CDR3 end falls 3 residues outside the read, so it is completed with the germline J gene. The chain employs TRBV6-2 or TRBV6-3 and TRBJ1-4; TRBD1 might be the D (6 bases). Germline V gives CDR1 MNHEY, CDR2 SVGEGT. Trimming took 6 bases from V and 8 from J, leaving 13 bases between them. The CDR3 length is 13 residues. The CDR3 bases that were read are TGTGCCAGCAGAAAAGACAGGAACGAAAAA. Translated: CASRKDRNEK. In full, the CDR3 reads CASRKDRNEKLFF.

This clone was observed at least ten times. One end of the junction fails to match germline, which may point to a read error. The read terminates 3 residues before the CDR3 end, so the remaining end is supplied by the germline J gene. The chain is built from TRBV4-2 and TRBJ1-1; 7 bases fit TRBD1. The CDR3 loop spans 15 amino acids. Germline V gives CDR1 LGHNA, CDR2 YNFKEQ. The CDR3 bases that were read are TGCGCCAGCAGCCAACAACAGGGGTGGGACACTGAA. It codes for CASSQQQGWDTE. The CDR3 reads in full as CASSQQQGWDTEAFF.